This T cell receptor (beta chain) is from a study of control samples from healthy donors and cancer patients. The CDR3 sequence is 14 residues long. V gave up 5 bases and J gave up 6 bases; unmatched junction bases: 6. Germline assignment: CDR1 MDHEN and CDR2 SYDVKM. Profiled with immunoSEQ multiplex PCR; TCRdb holds only in-frame clones, not every one. Counted here are 170,000 or so clones, more than 90% occurring once; the ten biggest clones make up about 1.4%. Material: blood. The TCR originated in a man aged 30 to 45 in good health. V usage is TRBV28 and J usage is TRBJ1-5, with TRBD1 matching 8 bases. The CDR3 spells CASSPTGESQPQHF. The DNA for the CDR3 is TGTGCCAGCAGTCCGACAGGGGAGAGTCAGCCCCAGCATTTT.